Below, 30 T cell receptor beta chains from the same sample are listed, as sequenced in a study of neoadjuvant anti-PD-1 for oral cavity cancer. The table came from immunoSEQ multiplex PCR; TCRdb's copy has only in-frame clones and leaves some out. The data hold tens of thousands of clones, with roughly 35% observed a single time. The time point is: after neoadjuvant nivolumab, at surgical resection. The material was tumor tissue, obtained after nivolumab (anti-PD-1) treatment. The receptors originated from a person between 35 and 79 years old with oral cavity squamous cell carcinoma.

V gene TRBV4-1 combines with J gene TRBJ2-5; TRBD1 matches 10 bases. The length of the CDR3 is 15 residues. After removal of 4 bases from V and 5 bases from J, the junction contained 7 bases not matched to a gene. Germline CDR1 and CDR2: MGHRA and YSYEKL. The CDR3 loop reads CASSRGTGDRETQYF. CDR3 sequence (DNA): TGCGCCAGCAGCCGAGGGACAGGGGATCGCGAGACCCAGTACTTC.

This chain uses TRBV5-4 with TRBJ1-1; no definite D call. V was shortened by 1 base and J by 8 bases, with 9 bases between the two germline ends. CDR1 is SGHNT and CDR2 is YYREEE in the germline V gene (reference sequence). CDR3 length equals 12 residues. CDR3: CASSLLAGEAFF. The DNA for the CDR3 is TGTGCCAGCAGCTTGCTTGCGGGCGAAGCTTTCTTT.

This chain joins TRBV19 and TRBJ1-3; D unresolved. With 7 bases removed from V and 2 bases from J, the gap between germline ends came to 9 bases. Germline CDR1 reads LNHDA; CDR2 reads SQIVND (reference sequence). There are 13 residues in the CDR3. CDR3 nucleotide sequence: TGTGCCAGTATGAAAGGCGCTGGAAACACCATATATTTT. It codes for CASMKGAGNTIYF.

In its sample, this clone was seen many times. V is TRBV11-2 and J is TRBJ2-2, with D possibly TRBD2 on 6 matching bases. The CDR3 consists of 15 residues. CDR1 and CDR2 (germline): SGHAT, FQNNGV. Trimming shortened V by 6 bases and J by 2 bases, and 13 bases separated the two germline ends. CDR3 protein: CASSAVRGNTGELFF. In DNA form, the CDR3 reads TGTGCCAGCAGTGCCGTGCGGGGAAACACCGGGGAGCTGTTTTTT.

This clone was observed a handful of times. The rearrangement links TRBV4-1 to TRBJ1-1; D is possibly TRBD1 (5 bases). The germline V gene encodes CDR1 MGHRA and CDR2 YSYEKL. This CDR3 comprises 15 residues. Trimming took 4 bases from V and 8 from J, leaving 20 bases between them. The CDR3 DNA sequence: TGCGCCAGCAGCCCAGGGTTAGCCAGGGACCTCGAAGCTTTCTTT. Translation: CASSPGLARDLEAFF.

In this sample, this clone turned up many times. The chain links TRBV7-9 to TRBJ2-5; possible D gene TRBD2, 7 bases. V lost 6 bases to trimming and J lost 5 bases, with 16 bases between them. Germline V gene lookup returns CDR1 SEHNR and CDR2 FQNEAQ (reference sequence). The CDR3 is 14 residues long. The CDR3 loop reads CASSLTQGGETQYF. Here the CDR3 DNA reads TGTGCCAGCAGTCTAACACAGGGAGGGGAGACCCAGTACTTC.

There are a few counts of this clone. The J gene is TRBJ2-1, the V gene TRBV18; 9 bases fit TRBD1. The V gene end was trimmed by 3 bases and the J gene end by 5 bases; junction bases not matched to a gene: 5. CDR1 and CDR2 from the germline V gene are KGHSH and LQKENI. The CDR3 spans 15 residues. The CDR3 DNA reads TGTGCCAGCTCACCCGGGACAGGGACCCACAATGAGCAGTTCTTC. It encodes CASSPGTGTHNEQFF.

The rearrangement links TRBV5-1 to TRBJ2-7; TRBD1 matches at 8 bases. Trimming cost V 6 bases and J 5 bases; bases outside gene matches: 10. CDR3 length: 14 amino acids. Germline V gives CDR1 SGHRS, CDR2 YFSETQ. The CDR3 loop is CASTRQGSMDEQYF. Here the CDR3 DNA reads TGCGCCAGCACGAGACAGGGGAGCATGGACGAGCAGTACTTC.

This clone was counted only a few times. The CDR3 region has the DNA TGTGCCAGCAGCCAAGGCGGAATCACTGAAGCTTTCTTT. Encoded protein: CASSQGGITEAFF. The rearrangement links TRBV4-2 to TRBJ1-1, with D uncertain. Per germline, CDR1 LGHNA and CDR2 YNFKEQ. Trimming removed 1 base at V and 4 bases at J, with 7 bases between. The length of the CDR3 is 13 residues.

This clone qualifies as medium-sized. The CDR3 loop is CASSPSNTGELFF. The CDR3 DNA reads TGTGCCAGCAGCCCATCTAACACCGGGGAGCTGTTTTTT. The chain recombines TRBV5-8 with TRBJ2-2; unclear D gene. V was shortened by 4 bases and J by 2 bases, with 6 bases between the two germline ends. Germline loops: CDR1 SGHTS, CDR2 YDEGEE. The CDR3 extends over 13 amino acids. Full variable domain (missing parts from reference TRBV5-8 and TRBJ2-2): EAGVTQSPTHLIKTRGQQATLRCSPISGHTSVYWYQQALGLGLQFLLWYDEGEERNRGNFPPRFSGRQFPNYSSELNVNALELEDSALYLCASSPSNTGELFFGEGSRLTVL.

V and J are TRBV4-1 and TRBJ2-2, with TRBD2 as a possible D gene (5 bases). With 0 bases removed from V and 4 bases from J, the gap between germline ends came to 12 bases. Germline CDR1 MGHRA, CDR2 YSYEKL. The CDR3 is 16 amino acids. The CDR3 protein is CASSQDELVATGELFF. The CDR3 DNA is TGCGCCAGCAGCCAAGACGAACTAGTGGCCACCGGGGAGCTGTTTTTT.

This clone was seen only a few times. The chain combines TRBV28 with TRBJ1-2; D remains unclear. With 4 bases removed from V and 8 bases from J, the gap between germline ends came to 17 bases. CDR3 size: 14 residues. CDR1 is MDHEN and CDR2 is SYDVKM in the germline V gene. The CDR3, as DNA: TGTGCCAGCAGTTCTCAATGGTCTCGCGAGGGCTACACCTTC. This codes for CASSSQWSREGYTF.

This clone qualifies as medium-sized. The chain combines TRBV5-4 with TRBJ2-1; 7 nucleotides agree with TRBD1. There are 14 residues in the CDR3. With 4 bases clipped from V and 4 bases from J, the junction kept 5 bases outside the gene matches. CDR1 and CDR2 from the germline V gene are SGHNT and YYREEE (reference sequence). The CDR3 nucleotides are TGTGCCAGCAGCGGACGGACAGGATACAATGAGCAGTTCTTC. Translating gives CASSGRTGYNEQFF.

The V and J genes are TRBV18 and TRBJ1-1, with 7 bases matching TRBD1. Trimming at V came to 5 bases and at J to 11 bases, leaving 11 bases not matched to a gene. Germline CDR1 is KGHSH and CDR2 is LQKENI. This CDR3 spans 13 amino acids. The CDR3 region is CASSRQRQGAAFF. CDR3 sequence (DNA): TGTGCCAGCTCAAGACAGCGACAGGGCGCGGCTTTCTTT.

This clone was counted between two and nine times. In DNA, the CDR3 is TGTGCCAGCAGCCCCGCGGTAAATCCCTACGAGCAGTACTTC. Translating gives CASSPAVNPYEQYF. V is TRBV21-1 and J is TRBJ2-7; TRBD2 is taken as the D call from the table, unchecked against the DNA. TRBV21-1 is recorded as a pseudogene. CDR3 length: 14 residues.

This clone has a handful of counts. This rearrangement joins TRBV7-9 to TRBJ1-5; D not resolved. The V gene lost 1 base and the J gene lost 7 bases, with 11 bases spanning the gap. The CDR3 runs 14 residues. Germline CDR1 and CDR2: SEHNR and FQNEAQ (reference sequence). The CDR3 DNA sequence: TGTGCCAGCAGCTTAGGAGACCTAAGGCAGCCCCAGCATTTT. Translating it yields CASSLGDLRQPQHF.

Here the CDR3 DNA reads TGTGCCAGCAGCCGGGGTGGGGGGCTCTACGAGCAGTACTTC. Translated, it gives CASSRGGGLYEQYF. The V call is TRBV11-2, the J call TRBJ2-7; perhaps D is TRBD1 or TRBD2 (6 bases each). V lost 5 bases and J lost 3, with 14 bases in between. Germline CDR1 is SGHAT and CDR2 is FQNNGV. This CDR3 region has 14 residues.

This clone was recorded a few times. This chain uses TRBV5-1 with TRBJ1-4; D remains ambiguous. With 0 bases removed from V and 7 bases from J, the gap between germline ends came to 4 bases. The CDR3 covers 12 residues. Germline values: CDR1 SGHRS, CDR2 YFSETQ. CDR3: CASSLGGEKLFF. The CDR3 region has the DNA TGCGCCAGCAGCTTGGGTGGTGAAAAACTGTTTTTT.

V is TRBV27 and J is TRBJ1-1; a possible D gene is TRBD1 (6 bases). This CDR3 has 15 residues. Germline lookup yields CDR1 MNHEY and CDR2 SMNVEV (reference sequence). The V gene lost 7 bases and the J gene lost 1 base, with 16 bases spanning the gap. CDR3 residues: CASKVNRQENTEAFF. The CDR3 region has the DNA TGTGCCAGCAAAGTAAACCGACAGGAGAACACTGAAGCTTTCTTT.

The rearrangement uses TRBV5-1 and TRBJ1-1, with 7 nucleotides matching TRBD1. Germline lookup yields CDR1 SGHRS and CDR2 YFSETQ. The CDR3 spans 14 residues. The junction had 3 bases not matched to a gene; V was cut back by 3 bases and J by 1 base. In DNA form, the CDR3 reads TGCGCCAGCAGCTCGACAGGGAGGAACACTGAAGCTTTCTTT. This translates into CASSSTGRNTEAFF.

The V call is TRBV7-6, the J call TRBJ2-7, with a weak D call TRBD2 (6 bases). The length of the CDR3 is 14 residues. With 2 bases removed from V and 6 bases from J, the gap between germline ends came to 14 bases. Germline V gene lookup returns CDR1 SGHVS and CDR2 FNYEAQ. Here the CDR3 DNA reads TGTGCCAGCAGCTTAAGGTTGGAGGGACCCGAGCAGTACTTC. Its translation is CASSLRLEGPEQYF.

The chain joins TRBV7-9 to TRBJ2-5; D is undetermined. The germline V and J ends were trimmed by 6 bases and 5 bases, with 10 bases remaining between them. Germline CDR1 SEHNR, CDR2 FQNEAQ (reference sequence). The CDR3 extends over 12 amino acids. Here the CDR3 DNA reads TGTGCCAGCAGTTTACTTGGGGAGACCCAGTACTTC. Its protein product is CASSLLGETQYF.

This clone came up a few times. V and J are TRBV29-1 and TRBJ2-5; D gene unclear. This CDR3 spans 11 amino acids. CDR1 is SQVTM and CDR2 is ANQGSEA in the germline V gene. Trimming shortened V by 5 bases and J by 4 bases, and 8 bases separated the two germline ends. This chain's CDR3 is CSVRIRETQYF. CDR3 coding DNA: TGCAGCGTTCGCATTCGAGAGACCCAGTACTTC.

This chain uses TRBV6-4 with TRBJ2-5; D call uncertain. CDR1 and CDR2 from the germline V gene are MRHNA and SNTAGT. This CDR3 comprises 17 residues. With 2 bases removed from V and 5 bases from J, the gap between germline ends came to 21 bases. CDR3 protein: CASSDPPSHPRKETQYF. CDR3 bases: TGTGCCAGCAGTGACCCCCCGTCTCACCCAAGGAAGGAGACCCAGTACTTC.

The J gene is TRBJ2-3, the V gene TRBV14, with 9 bases aligning to TRBD2. V was pared by 4 bases and J by 3 bases, with 5 bases of the junction left unmatched. This CDR3 spans 15 amino acids. The germline V gene encodes CDR1 SGHDN and CDR2 FVKESK. CDR3 residues: CASSLQLAGTDTQYF. CDR3 in DNA: TGTGCCAGCAGCCTTCAGCTAGCGGGGACAGATACGCAGTATTTT.

This clone was observed a handful of times. This chain's CDR3 is CASSPPHTYGYTF. CDR3 sequence (DNA): TGTGCCAGCAGCCCGCCCCATACATATGGCTACACCTTC. V usage is TRBV5-6 and J usage is TRBJ1-2; no reliable D call. CDR1 and CDR2 (germline): SGHDT, YYEEEE. V was trimmed by 4 bases and J by 5 bases, leaving 12 bases between them. CDR3 length equals 13 residues.

V is TRBV14 and J is TRBJ1-4; D remains ambiguous. The V end was cut by 2 bases, the J end by 2 bases, with 9 bases between. This CDR3 comprises 15 residues. Looked up from germline, CDR1 is SGHDN and CDR2 is FVKESK. The DNA of the CDR3 is TGTGCCAGCAGCCAACACGGTACGACTAATGAAAAACTGTTTTTT. Its translation is CASSQHGTTNEKLFF.

This clone was seen ten or more times. This chain connects TRBV5-5 to TRBJ2-7; 8 bases are shared with TRBD1. The ends lost 4 bases at V and 4 bases at J; junction bases unmatched: 7. CDR3 length equals 14 residues. From germline, CDR1 is SGHKS and CDR2 YYEKEE (reference sequence). The CDR3 here is CASSPPTGDYEQYF. The CDR3, as DNA: TGTGCCAGCAGCCCACCGACAGGGGATTACGAGCAGTACTTC.

V is TRBV2 and J is TRBJ2-7; 14 nucleotides agree with TRBD2. The V segment lost 3 bases and the J segment 2 bases; nucleotides outside the gene matches: 6. Germline loops: CDR1 SNHLY, CDR2 FYNNEI. The CDR3 loop spans 17 amino acids. The DNA of the CDR3 is TGTGCCAGCAGTGAGACTAGCGGGGGGGTGTCCGCCTACGAGCAGTACTTC. Translated, it gives CASSETSGGVSAYEQYF.

The table lists this clone with a few counts. The chain links TRBV5-1 to TRBJ2-5, with D uncertain. The germline CDR1 and CDR2 sequences are SGHRS and YFSETQ. The CDR3 covers 11 residues. V was shortened by 4 bases and J by 2 bases, with 3 bases between the two germline ends. CDR3: CASSIQETQYF. The DNA for the CDR3 is TGCGCCAGCAGCATACAAGAGACCCAGTACTTC.